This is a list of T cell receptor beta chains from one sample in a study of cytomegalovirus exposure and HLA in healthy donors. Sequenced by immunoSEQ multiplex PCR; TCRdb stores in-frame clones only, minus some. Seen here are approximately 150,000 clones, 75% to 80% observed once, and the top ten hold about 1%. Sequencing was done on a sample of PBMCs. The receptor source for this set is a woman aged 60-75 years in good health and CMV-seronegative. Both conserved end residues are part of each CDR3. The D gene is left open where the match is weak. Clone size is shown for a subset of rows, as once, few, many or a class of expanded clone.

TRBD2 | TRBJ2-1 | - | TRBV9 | CASSVGKASGIPSYNEQFF | TGTGCCAGCAGCGTAGGAAAGGCTAGCGGGATCCCCTCCTACAATGAGCAGTTCTTC
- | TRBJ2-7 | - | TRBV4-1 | CASSQDSYEQYF | TGCGCCAGCAGCCAAGACAGCTACGAGCAGTACTTC
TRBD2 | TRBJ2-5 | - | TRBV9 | CASSQAGGAQYF | TGTGCCAGCAGCCAAGCGGGAGGGGCCCAGTACTTC
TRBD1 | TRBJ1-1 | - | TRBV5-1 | CASSLTGGDTEAFF | TGCGCCAGCAGTTTAACAGGGGGAGACACTGAAGCTTTCTTT
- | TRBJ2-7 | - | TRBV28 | CASSLRPSGEQYF | TGTGCCAGCAGTTTGCGGCCGTCGGGGGAGCAGTACTTC
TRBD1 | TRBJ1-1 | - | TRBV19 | CASSINRGGTEAFF | TGTGCCAGTAGTATAAACAGGGGAGGAACTGAAGCTTTCTTT
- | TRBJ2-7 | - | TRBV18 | CASSPSAGFGGAEQYF | TGTGCCAGCTCACCTAGTGCGGGGTTTGGCGGGGCCGAGCAGTACTTC
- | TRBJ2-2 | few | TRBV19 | CASSPLRDSVFFTGELFF | TGTGCCAGTAGTCCTCTCCGGGACTCAGTATTCTTCACCGGGGAGCTGTTTTTT
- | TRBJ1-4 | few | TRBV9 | CASSPREGSNEKLFF | TGTGCCAGCAGCCCCCGTGAAGGGAGTAATGAAAAACTGTTTTTT
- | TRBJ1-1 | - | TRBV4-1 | CASSSGAWNTEAFF | TGCGCCAGCAGCTCAGGGGCCTGGAACACTGAAGCTTTCTTT
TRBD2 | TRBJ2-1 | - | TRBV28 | CASTSSGGTVYNEQFF | TGTGCCAGCACCTCGTCCGGGGGGACCGTCTACAATGAGCAGTTCTTC
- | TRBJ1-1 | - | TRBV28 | CAWGGRLNTEAFF | TGTGCCTGGGGGGGGAGACTTAACACTGAAGCTTTCTTT
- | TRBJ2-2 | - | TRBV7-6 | CASSGPLTSSGTGELFF | TGTGCCAGCTCCGGCCCTTTAACTAGTTCGGGCACCGGGGAGCTGTTTTTT
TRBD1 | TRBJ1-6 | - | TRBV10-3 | CAISGGQGGSPLHF | TGTGCCATCAGTGGCGGACAGGGCGGGTCACCCCTCCACTTT
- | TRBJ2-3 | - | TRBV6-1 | CASRFQMRGSDTQYF | TGTGCCAGCAGGTTCCAAATGCGGGGCTCAGATACGCAGTATTTT
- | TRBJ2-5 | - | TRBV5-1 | CASSLRGAGEETQYF | TGCGCCAGCAGCTTACGGGGGGCGGGCGAGGAGACCCAGTACTTC
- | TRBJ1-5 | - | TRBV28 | CASSYGMVGNQPQHF | TGTGCCAGCAGTTACGGGATGGTAGGCAATCAGCCCCAGCATTTT
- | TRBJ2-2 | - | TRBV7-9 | CASSLNGNLPGELFF | TGTGCCAGCAGCTTAAACGGGAATCTCCCCGGGGAGCTGTTTTTT
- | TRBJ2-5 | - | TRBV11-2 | CASSVAQGLGETQYF | TGTGCCAGCAGCGTCGCCCAGGGTCTCGGAGAGACCCAGTACTTC
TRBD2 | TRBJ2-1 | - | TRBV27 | CASSPGWRGAGSYNEQFF | TGTGCCAGCAGCCCCGGATGGCGGGGGGCTGGCTCCTACAATGAGCAGTTCTTC
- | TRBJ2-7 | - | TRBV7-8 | CASSEYQGLWNEQYF | TGTGCCAGCAGCGAATACCAGGGTTTGTGGAACGAGCAGTACTTC
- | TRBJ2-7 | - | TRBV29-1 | CSVFGRDAYEQYF | TGCAGCGTCTTTGGGCGGGACGCCTACGAGCAGTACTTC
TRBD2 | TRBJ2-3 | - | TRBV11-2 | CASSPTSGSTDTQYF | TGTGCCAGCAGCCCGACTAGCGGTAGCACAGATACGCAGTATTTT
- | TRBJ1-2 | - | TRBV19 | CASSLTGGYGYTF | TGTGCCAGTAGCCTTACCGGCGGCTACGGCTACACCTTC
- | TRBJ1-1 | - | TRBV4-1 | CASSQEPRWGMFPNTEAFF | TGCGCCAGCAGCCAAGAACCTCGATGGGGCATGTTTCCGAACACTGAAGCTTTCTTT
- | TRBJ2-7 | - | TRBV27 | CASRGGHGPYEQYF | TGTGCCAGCAGGGGGGGGCACGGGCCCTACGAGCAGTACTTC
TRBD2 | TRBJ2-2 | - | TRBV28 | CASTSPGRLADTGELFF | TGTGCCAGCACCTCCCCAGGGAGACTAGCGGACACCGGGGAGCTGTTTTTT
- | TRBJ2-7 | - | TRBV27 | CASSRQAVSYEQYF | TGTGCCAGCAGCCGACAGGCAGTGTCCTACGAGCAGTACTTC
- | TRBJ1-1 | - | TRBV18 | CASSPPAGANTEAFF | TGTGCCAGCTCACCACCGGCAGGGGCGAACACTGAAGCTTTCTTT
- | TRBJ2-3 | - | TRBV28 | CASSATGRRSWFTDTQYF | TGTGCCAGCAGTGCGACAGGTCGCCGATCCTGGTTCACAGATACGCAGTATTTT
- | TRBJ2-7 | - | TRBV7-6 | CASSPQQTGYSPYEQYF | TGTGCCAGCAGCCCACAGCAAACAGGGTATAGTCCCTACGAGCAGTACTTC
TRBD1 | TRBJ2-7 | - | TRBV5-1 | CASSTTTGIEQYF | TGCGCCAGCAGCACAACGACAGGGATCGAGCAGTACTTC
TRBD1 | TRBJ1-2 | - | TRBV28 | CASSLDPTGGSPISYGYTF | TGTGCCAGCAGTTTAGATCCTACAGGGGGCTCGCCAATTAGCTATGGCTACACCTTC
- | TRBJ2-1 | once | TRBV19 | CASSIGWGRVLNEQFF | TGTGCCAGTAGTATAGGGTGGGGCCGAGTTCTCAATGAGCAGTTCTTC
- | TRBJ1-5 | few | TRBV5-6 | CASSLAGTRNQPQHF | TGTGCCAGCAGCTTAGCAGGTACGCGCAATCAGCCCCAGCATTTT
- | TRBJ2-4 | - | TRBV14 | CASSKGRGPLAKNIQYF | TGTGCCAGCAGCAAGGGGCGGGGCCCTCTAGCCAAAAACATTCAGTACTTC
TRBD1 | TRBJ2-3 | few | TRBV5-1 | CASSLEGASTDTQYF | TGCGCCAGCAGCTTGGAGGGGGCGAGCACAGATACGCAGTATTTT
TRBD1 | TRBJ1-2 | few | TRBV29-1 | CSVGKQGASYGYTF | TGCAGCGTCGGTAAACAGGGGGCGTCCTATGGCTACACCTTC
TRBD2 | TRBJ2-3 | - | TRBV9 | CASSRTPLAGGYKDTQYF | TGTGCCAGCAGCCGTACCCCACTAGCGGGAGGGTATAAAGATACGCAGTATTTT
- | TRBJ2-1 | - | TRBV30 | CAWIVRGNEQFF | TGTGCCTGGATCGTTCGGGGAAATGAGCAGTTCTTC
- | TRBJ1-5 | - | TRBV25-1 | CASSEQGGNQPQHF | TGTGCCAGCAGTGAACAGGGTGGCAATCAGCCCCAGCATTTT
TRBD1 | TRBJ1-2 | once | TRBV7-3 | CASSFGTGGNGYTF | TGTGCCAGCAGCTTCGGGACAGGGGGAAATGGCTACACCTTC
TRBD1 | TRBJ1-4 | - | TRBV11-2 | CASSLGTGATNEKLFF | TGTGCCAGCAGCTTGGGGACAGGGGCAACTAATGAAAAACTGTTTTTT
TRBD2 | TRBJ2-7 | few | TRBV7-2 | CASSPQRGALSEQYF | TGTGCCAGCAGCCCCCAGCGGGGGGCCCTCTCCGAGCAGTACTTC
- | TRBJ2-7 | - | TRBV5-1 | CASSLAGGLYEQYF | TGCGCCAGCAGCTTGGCCGGGGGGCTCTACGAGCAGTACTTC
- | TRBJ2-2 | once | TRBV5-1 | CASSLGGTTSTGELFF | TGCGCCAGCAGCTTGGGTGGCACAACCTCCACCGGGGAGCTGTTTTTT
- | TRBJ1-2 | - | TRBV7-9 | CSSSLGQNGYTF | TGTTCCAGCAGCTTAGGGCAGAATGGCTACACCTTC
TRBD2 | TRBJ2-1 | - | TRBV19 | CARGGLAENNEQFF | TGTGCCCGTGGGGGACTAGCGGAGAACAATGAGCAGTTCTTC
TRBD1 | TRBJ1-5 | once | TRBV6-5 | CASRDRDQPQHF | TGTGCCAGCAGGGACAGGGATCAGCCCCAGCATTTT
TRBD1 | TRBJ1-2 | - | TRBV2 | CASSAGQGQLDGYTF | TGTGCCAGCAGTGCTGGACAGGGCCAACTAGATGGCTACACCTTC
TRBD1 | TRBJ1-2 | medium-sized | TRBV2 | CASTGQGTGYGYTF | TGTGCCAGCACGGGACAGGGGACGGGCTATGGCTACACCTTC